The present TCR beta chain was sequenced within a study of blood T cell repertoires in COVID-19. Looking at the study overall: Italy, Spain and the United States were the sources of the convalescent and acute COVID-19 samples. Sources were T cells, B-cell-depleted T cells, or PBMCs; the material itself was cDNA or gDNA.

This CDR3 has 13 amino acids. The germline V gene has CDR1 SQVTM and CDR2 ANQGSEA. The ends were cut back, 3 bases at V and 7 bases at J, with 15 bases in the middle. Original data processing: Nucleated cell number was recorded as an estimate derived from reference gene primer amplification. Clones were sequenced by immunoSEQ multiplex PCR, and TCRdb holds only the in-frame ones, with some missing. The V and J calls and clone size are taken from that table; D and trimming were inferred from the DNA. The sample shows 40,000 or so clones, approximately 81% of them seen only once. Sequenced sample: peripheral blood. The rearrangement uses TRBV29-1 and TRBJ1-1; D possibly corresponds to TRBD1 (5 bases). The clonotype was recovered from a man aged 55-75 years in a cohort sampled during active COVID-19. Here the CDR3 DNA reads TGCAGCGTTGAGGAAAATGGGGCGAGTGAAGCTTTCTTT. Translated, it gives CSVEENGASEAFF.